This is a list of T cell receptor beta chains from one sample in a study of blood T cell repertoires in COVID-19. Sequencing was performed with immunoSEQ multiplex PCR; in TCRdb, only in-frame clones are kept and a portion is missing. The table includes over 300,000 clones, roughly 90% detected once. Sequencing was done on a sample of peripheral blood. These receptors were collected from a young man who had recovered from COVID-19. CDR3s include the opening cysteine and the closing phenylalanine or tryptophan. The order of the fields is D gene, V gene, J gene, clone size, CDR3 protein, CDR3 DNA. D genes are given only for firm matches. Clone size is shown for a subset of rows, as once, few, many or a class of expanded clone.

D: TRBD1
V: TRBV19
J: TRBJ2-7
size: -
CDR3: CASSLPGQFSYEQYF
DNA: TGTGCCAGTAGCCTACCGGGACAGTTCTCCTACGAGCAGTACTTC

D: -
V: TRBV29-1
J: TRBJ1-2
size: -
CDR3: CSVDRLGGGYGYTF
DNA: TGCAGCGTTGACAGGCTTGGGGGGGGCTATGGCTACACCTTC

D: TRBD1
V: TRBV19
J: TRBJ1-5
size: few
CDR3: CASTTGAQPQHF
DNA: TGTGCCAGTACAACAGGGGCCCAGCCCCAGCATTTT

D: TRBD2
V: TRBV23-1
J: TRBJ2-7
size: -
CDR3: CASSQSILAESSYEQYF
DNA: TGCGCCAGCAGTCAATCCATCCTAGCGGAGAGCTCCTACGAGCAGTACTTC

D: TRBD1
V: TRBV29-1
J: TRBJ2-3
size: -
CDR3: CSERTGSSTDTQYF
DNA: TGCAGCGAACGGACAGGAAGCTCCACAGATACGCAGTATTTT

D: TRBD1
V: TRBV3-1/TRBV3-2
J: TRBJ1-2
size: -
CDR3: CASSHRQGLYGYTF
DNA: TGTGCCAGCAGCCATAGACAGGGGCTCTATGGCTACACCTTC

D: -
V: TRBV2
J: TRBJ1-2
size: -
CDR3: CASSDTVLSAYGYTF
DNA: TGTGCCAGCAGTGATACAGTCCTCTCGGCCTATGGCTACACCTTC

D: -
V: TRBV9
J: TRBJ1-2
size: -
CDR3: CASSVADRTNYGYTF
DNA: TGTGCCAGCAGCGTAGCCGACAGGACTAACTATGGCTACACCTTC

D: -
V: TRBV3-1/TRBV3-2
J: TRBJ2-2
size: -
CDR3: CASSQDPLAPNTGELFF
DNA: TGTGCCAGCAGCCAAGATCCGCTAGCGCCGAACACCGGGGAGCTGTTTTTT

D: TRBD2
V: TRBV4-1
J: TRBJ2-1
size: -
CDR3: CASSQPLAGGLSEQFF
DNA: TGCGCCAGCAGCCAGCCACTAGCGGGGGGGCTGAGTGAGCAGTTCTTC

D: -
V: TRBV24-1
J: TRBJ2-2
size: -
CDR3: CATSDLHVRAYGELFF
DNA: TGTGCCACCAGTGATTTGCATGTCAGGGCATACGGGGAGCTGTTTTTT

D: TRBD1
V: TRBV7-2
J: TRBJ1-1
size: -
CDR3: CASSWDSSNTEAFF
DNA: TGTGCCAGCAGCTGGGACAGCTCGAACACTGAAGCTTTCTTT

D: -
V: TRBV5-1
J: TRBJ1-1
size: -
CDR3: CASSLRTENTEAFF
DNA: TGCGCCAGCAGCTTGAGGACAGAGAACACTGAAGCTTTCTTT

D: TRBD2
V: TRBV7-9
J: TRBJ2-7
size: -
CDR3: CASSVPGLAGEQYF
DNA: TGTGCCAGCAGCGTTCCGGGACTAGCAGGCGAGCAGTACTTC

D: -
V: TRBV7-8
J: TRBJ1-1
size: -
CDR3: CASSPQTMMNTEAFF
DNA: TGTGCCAGCAGCCCACAGACAATGATGAACACTGAAGCTTTCTTT

D: TRBD1
V: TRBV6-5
J: TRBJ1-1
size: -
CDR3: CASSPYRGGEAFF
DNA: TGTGCCAGCAGCCCCTACAGGGGGGGTGAAGCTTTCTTT

D: -
V: TRBV6-5
J: TRBJ1-2
size: -
CDR3: CASSPTGGDGYTF
DNA: TGTGCCAGCAGCCCCACGGGGGGTGATGGCTACACCTTC

D: -
V: TRBV19
J: TRBJ2-3
size: -
CDR3: CASSSPRRGWQGTGDTQYF
DNA: TGTGCCAGTAGTAGCCCTCGTAGAGGATGGCAGGGAACGGGAGATACGCAGTATTTT